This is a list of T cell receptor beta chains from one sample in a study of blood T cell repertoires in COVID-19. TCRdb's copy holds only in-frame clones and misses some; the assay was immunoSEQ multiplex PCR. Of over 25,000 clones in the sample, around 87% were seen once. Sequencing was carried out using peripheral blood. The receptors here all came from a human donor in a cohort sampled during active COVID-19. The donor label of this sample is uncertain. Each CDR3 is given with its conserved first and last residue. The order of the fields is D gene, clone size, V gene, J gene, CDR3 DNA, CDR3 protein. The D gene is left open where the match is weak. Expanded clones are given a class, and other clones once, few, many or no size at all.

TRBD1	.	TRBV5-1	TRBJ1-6	TGCGCCAGCAGCTTCGACAGGGATAATTCACCCCTCCACTTT	CASSFDRDNSPLHF
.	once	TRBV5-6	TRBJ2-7	TGTGCCAGCAGCCCGGTGCGGGCCTACGAGCAGTACTTC	CASSPVRAYEQYF
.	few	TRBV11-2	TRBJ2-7	TGTGCCAGCAGCCCCCAGGGGGGTGGCGAGCAGTACTTC	CASSPQGGGEQYF
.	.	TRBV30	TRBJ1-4	TGTGCCTGGAGTGACCGACGACAGGCGGCGCAAACTAATGAAAAACTGTTTTTT	CAWSDRRQAAQTNEKLFF
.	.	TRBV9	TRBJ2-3	TGTGCCAGCAGCGTGGCCGGGGGGCTCCTTCGCACAGATACGCAGTATTTT	CASSVAGGLLRTDTQYF
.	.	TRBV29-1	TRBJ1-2	TGCAGCGTTGAAATGGGGCAGATCTATGGCTACACCTTC	CSVEMGQIYGYTF
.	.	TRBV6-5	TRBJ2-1	TGTGCCAGCAGTTACCGGGCGGGGCCCTACAATGAGCAGTTCTTC	CASSYRAGPYNEQFF
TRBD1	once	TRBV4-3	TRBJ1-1	TGCGCCAGCAGCCATCAGGGGGAGAACACTGAAGCTTTCTTT	CASSHQGENTEAFF
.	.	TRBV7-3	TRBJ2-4	TGTGCCAGCAGCCAAATCCACACAGGCGGCAAAAACATTCAGTACTTC	CASSQIHTGGKNIQYF
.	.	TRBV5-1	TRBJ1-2	TGCGCCAGCAGCAAACAGGGACAAGTTCTGGATGGCTACACCTTC	CASSKQGQVLDGYTF
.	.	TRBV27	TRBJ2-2	TGTGCCAGCAGTCCGGTGACAGTTGGCACCGGGGAGCTGTTTTTT	CASSPVTVGTGELFF
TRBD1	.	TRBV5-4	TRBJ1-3	TGTGCCAGCAGCTCGACAGGGGAAAGCTCTGGAAACACCATATATTTT	CASSSTGESSGNTIYF
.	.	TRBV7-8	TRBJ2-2	TGTGCCAGCGGCGACATGAACACCGGGGAGCTGTTTTTT	CASGDMNTGELFF
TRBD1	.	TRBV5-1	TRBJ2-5	TGCGCCAGCAGCCCCGGGACAGCCCAAGAGACCCAGTACTTC	CASSPGTAQETQYF
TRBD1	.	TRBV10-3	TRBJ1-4	TGTGCCATCAGTGAGGGACAGGGTAGTCCTAATGAAAAACTGTTTTTT	CAISEGQGSPNEKLFF
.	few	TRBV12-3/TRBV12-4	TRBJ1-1	TGTGCCAGCAGTTTTCCCCCGACTGAAGCTTTCTTT	CASSFPPTEAFF
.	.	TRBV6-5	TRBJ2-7	TGTGCCAGCGCCCCGGCTCTAATCTCAGAGGGCGAGCAGTACTTC	CASAPALISEGEQYF
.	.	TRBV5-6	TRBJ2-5	TGTGCCAGCAGCTTGGGACTCATGCCAGAGACCCAGTACTTC	CASSLGLMPETQYF
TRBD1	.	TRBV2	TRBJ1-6	TGTGCCAGCACTCGGGACAGCCATAATTCACCCCTCCACTTT	CASTRDSHNSPLHF
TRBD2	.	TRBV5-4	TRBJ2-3	TGTGCCAGCACGGGGCGGGGGGGGATCAGCACAGATACGCAGTATTTT	CASTGRGGISTDTQYF
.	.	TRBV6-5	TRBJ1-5	TGTGCCAGCAGTATTTCCAGAACGGGTCAGCCCCAGCATTTT	CASSISRTGQPQHF
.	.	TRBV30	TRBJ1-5	TGTGCCTGGGGAGGACAGCCTAGCAATCAGCCCCAGCATTTT	CAWGGQPSNQPQHF
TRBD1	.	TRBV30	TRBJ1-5	TGTGCCTGGAGTCCGACAGGGAAGGGGAGCAATCAGCCCCAGCATTTT	CAWSPTGKGSNQPQHF